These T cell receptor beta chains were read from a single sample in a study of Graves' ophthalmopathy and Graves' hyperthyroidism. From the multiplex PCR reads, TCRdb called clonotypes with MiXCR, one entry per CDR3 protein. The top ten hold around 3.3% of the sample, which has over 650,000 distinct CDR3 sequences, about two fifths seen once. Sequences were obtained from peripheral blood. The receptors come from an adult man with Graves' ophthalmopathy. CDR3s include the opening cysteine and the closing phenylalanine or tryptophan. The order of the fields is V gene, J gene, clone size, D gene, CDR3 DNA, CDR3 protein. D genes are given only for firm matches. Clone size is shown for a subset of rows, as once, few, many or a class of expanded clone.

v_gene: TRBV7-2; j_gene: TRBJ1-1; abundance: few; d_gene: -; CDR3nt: TGTGCCAGCAGCCAAGGGAATGCGGGGTCGACTGAAGCTTTCTTT; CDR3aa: CASSQGNAGSTEAFF
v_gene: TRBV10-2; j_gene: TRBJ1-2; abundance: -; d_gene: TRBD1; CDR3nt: TGCGCCAGCGCGACAGGGGGCGCCGACTATGGCTACACCTTC; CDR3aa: CASATGGADYGYTF
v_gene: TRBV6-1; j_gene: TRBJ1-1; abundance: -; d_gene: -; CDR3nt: TGTGCCAGCAGAAAGTCGAATCCGGGACGGTCGAACACTGAAGCTTTCTTT; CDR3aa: CASRKSNPGRSNTEAFF
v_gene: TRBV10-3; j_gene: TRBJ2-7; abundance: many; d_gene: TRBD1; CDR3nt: TGTGCCATCAGCCTACGAGAGCTCACCGGGACAGGTGATTACGAGCAGTACTTC; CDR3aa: CAISLRELTGTGDYEQYF
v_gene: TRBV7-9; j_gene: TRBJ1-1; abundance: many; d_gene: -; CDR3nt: TGTGCCAGCAGCCCTAGGGCGGTCATGAACACTGAAGCTTTCTTT; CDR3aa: CASSPRAVMNTEAFF
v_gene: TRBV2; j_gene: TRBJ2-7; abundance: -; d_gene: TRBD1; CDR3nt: TGTGCCAGCCCCCCGGACAGGGGAACCTACGAGCAGTACTTC; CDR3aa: CASPPDRGTYEQYF
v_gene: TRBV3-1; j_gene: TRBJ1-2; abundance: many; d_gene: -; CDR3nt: TGTGCCAGCAGCCAAGATACGGGTCGTGGCTACACCTTC; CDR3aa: CASSQDTGRGYTF
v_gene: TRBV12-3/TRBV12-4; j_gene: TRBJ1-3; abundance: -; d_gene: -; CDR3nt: TGTGCCAGCAGTTTAGCGTCCGCAGGGCGCTCTGGAAACACCATATATTTT; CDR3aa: CASSLASAGRSGNTIYF
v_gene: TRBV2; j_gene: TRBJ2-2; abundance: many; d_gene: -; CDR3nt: TGTGCCAGCAGTGAATGGGGAAGCGGTAACACCGGGGAGCTGTTTTTT; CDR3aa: CASSEWGSGNTGELFF
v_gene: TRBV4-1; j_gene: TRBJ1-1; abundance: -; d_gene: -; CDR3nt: TGCGCCAGCAGCCAGGGTAAGGGACGTCACTACACTGAAGCTTTCTTT; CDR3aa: CASSQGKGRHYTEAFF
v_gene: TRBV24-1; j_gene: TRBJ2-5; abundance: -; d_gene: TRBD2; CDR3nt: TGTGCCGCTAGCGGGGGGACACTGGGGGAGACCCAGTACTTC; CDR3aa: CAASGGTLGETQYF
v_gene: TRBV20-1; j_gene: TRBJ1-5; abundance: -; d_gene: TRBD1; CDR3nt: TGCAGTGCTCGACGGGACAGGGCTAGCAATCAGCCCCAGCATTTT; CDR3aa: CSARRDRASNQPQHF
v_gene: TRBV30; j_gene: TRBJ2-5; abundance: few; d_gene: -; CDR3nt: TGTGCCTGGAGTTGGGCGGACATAGAAGAGACCCAGTACTTC; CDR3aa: CAWSWADIEETQYF
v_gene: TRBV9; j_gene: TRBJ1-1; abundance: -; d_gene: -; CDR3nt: TGTGCCAGCAGCGGGGGGGGGCGGGGGCGGGCTTTCTTT; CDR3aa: CASSGGGRGRAFF
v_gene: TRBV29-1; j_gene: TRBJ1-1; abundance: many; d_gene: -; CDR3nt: TGCAGCGTTGGGCGGGGGGAGAACACTGAAGCTTTCTTT; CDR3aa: CSVGRGENTEAFF
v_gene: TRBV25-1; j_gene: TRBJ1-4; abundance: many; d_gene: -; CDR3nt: TGTGCCAGCAGTGAATCGGCTAATGAAAAACTGTTTTTT; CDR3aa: CASSESANEKLFF
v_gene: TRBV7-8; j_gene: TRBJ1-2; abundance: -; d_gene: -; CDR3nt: TGTGCCAGCAGCGTTCCGTTGGTGGGGGACGGCTACACCTTC; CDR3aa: CASSVPLVGDGYTF
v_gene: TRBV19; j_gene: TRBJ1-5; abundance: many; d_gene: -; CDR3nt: TGTGCCAGTACCCCAGGCTCGGGGAGGGACAATCAGCCCCAGCATTTT; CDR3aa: CASTPGSGRDNQPQHF
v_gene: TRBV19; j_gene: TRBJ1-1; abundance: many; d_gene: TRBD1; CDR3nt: TGTGCCAGTCAGAACAGGGGGGGAAACACTGAAGCTTTCTTT; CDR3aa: CASQNRGGNTEAFF
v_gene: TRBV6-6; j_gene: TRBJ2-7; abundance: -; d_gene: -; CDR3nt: TGTGCCAGCAGTTACTTAGGGTCGGCGAGCTCCTACGAGCAGTACTTC; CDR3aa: CASSYLGSASSYEQYF